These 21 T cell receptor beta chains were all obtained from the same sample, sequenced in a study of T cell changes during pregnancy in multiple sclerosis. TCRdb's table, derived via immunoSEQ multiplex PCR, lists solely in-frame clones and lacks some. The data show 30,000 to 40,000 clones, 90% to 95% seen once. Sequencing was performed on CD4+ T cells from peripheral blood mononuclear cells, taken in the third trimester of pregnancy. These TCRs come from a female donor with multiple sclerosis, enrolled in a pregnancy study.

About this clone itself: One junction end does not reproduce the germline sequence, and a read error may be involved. CDR3: CASREGLAGAHEQYF. For the CDR3, the DNA is TGTGCCAGCAGGGAAGGACTAGCGGGAGCTCACGAGCAGTACTTC. The chain links TRBV2 to TRBJ2-7; 13 nucleotides line up with TRBD2. CDR1 and CDR2 from the germline V gene are SNHLY and FYNNEI. This CDR3 has 15 amino acids.

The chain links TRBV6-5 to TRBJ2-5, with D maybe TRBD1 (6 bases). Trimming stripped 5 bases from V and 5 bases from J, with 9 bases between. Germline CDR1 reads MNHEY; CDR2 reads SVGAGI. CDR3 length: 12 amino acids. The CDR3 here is CASSNQGETQYF. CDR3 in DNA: TGTGCCAGCAGTAACCAGGGGGAGACCCAGTACTTC.

In DNA, the CDR3 is TGTGCCAGCAGTGCTTACTTCCGGGACTCTGAAGCTTTCTTT. Its protein is CASSAYFRDSEAFF. This chain connects TRBV6-1 to TRBJ1-1; a weak D match, TRBD1 (5 bases). CDR3 size: 14 residues. The germline V gene has CDR1 MNHNS and CDR2 SASEGT. Trimming cost V 4 bases and J 6 bases, with 15 bases left between them.

The CDR3 region is CASSVFPGGSSGANVLTF. In DNA form, the CDR3 reads TGTGCCAGCAGCGTATTTCCCGGCGGGAGCTCTGGGGCCAACGTCCTGACTTTC. The chain is built from TRBV9 and TRBJ2-6; 7 bases map to TRBD2. V gave up 1 base and J gave up 0 bases; unmatched junction bases: 7. In germline, CDR1 is SGDLS, CDR2 YYNGEE. The CDR3 is 18 residues long.

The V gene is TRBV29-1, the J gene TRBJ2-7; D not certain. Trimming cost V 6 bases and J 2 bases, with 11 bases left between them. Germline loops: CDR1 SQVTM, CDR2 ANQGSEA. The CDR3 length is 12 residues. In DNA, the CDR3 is TGCAGCGTCAGCCAGCAGGCCTACGAGCAGTACTTC. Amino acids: CSVSQQAYEQYF.

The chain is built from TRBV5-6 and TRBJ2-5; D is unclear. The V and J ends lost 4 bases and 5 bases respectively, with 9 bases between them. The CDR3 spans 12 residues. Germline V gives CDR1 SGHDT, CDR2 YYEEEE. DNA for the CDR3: TGTGCCAGCAGCCCCCAGACTGAGACCCAGTACTTC. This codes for CASSPQTETQYF.

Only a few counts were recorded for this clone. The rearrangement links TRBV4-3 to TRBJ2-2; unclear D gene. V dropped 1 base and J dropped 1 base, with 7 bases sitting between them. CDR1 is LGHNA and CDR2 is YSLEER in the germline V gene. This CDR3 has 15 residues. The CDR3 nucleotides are TGCGCCAGCAGCCAAGCGGCAGGGAACACCGGGGAGCTGTTTTTT. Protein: CASSQAAGNTGELFF.

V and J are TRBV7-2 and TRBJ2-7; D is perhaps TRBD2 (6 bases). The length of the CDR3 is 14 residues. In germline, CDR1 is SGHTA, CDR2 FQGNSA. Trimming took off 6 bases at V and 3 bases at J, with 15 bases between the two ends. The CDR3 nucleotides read TGTGCCAGCAGTTCGGGACTGAGATTCTACGAGCAGTACTTC. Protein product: CASSSGLRFYEQYF.

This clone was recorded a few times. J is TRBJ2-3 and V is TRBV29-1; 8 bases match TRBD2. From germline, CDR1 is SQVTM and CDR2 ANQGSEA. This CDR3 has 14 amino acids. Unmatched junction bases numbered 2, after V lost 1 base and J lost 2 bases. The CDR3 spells CSVEGGRNTDTQYF. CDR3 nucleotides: TGCAGCGTTGAAGGCGGGAGGAACACAGATACGCAGTATTTT.

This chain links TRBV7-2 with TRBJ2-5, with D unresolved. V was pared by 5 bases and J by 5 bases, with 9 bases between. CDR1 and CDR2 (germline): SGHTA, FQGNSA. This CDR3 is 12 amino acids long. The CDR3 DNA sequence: TGTGCCAGCAGCGCAAACTTGGAGACCCAGTACTTC. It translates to CASSANLETQYF.

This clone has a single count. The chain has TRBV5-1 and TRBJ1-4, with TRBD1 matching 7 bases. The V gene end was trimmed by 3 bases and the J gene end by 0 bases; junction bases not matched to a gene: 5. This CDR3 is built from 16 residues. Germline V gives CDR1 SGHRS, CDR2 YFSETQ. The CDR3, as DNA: TGCGCCAGCAGCTCGAGACAGGGCGCAACTAATGAAAAACTGTTTTTT. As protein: CASSSRQGATNEKLFF.

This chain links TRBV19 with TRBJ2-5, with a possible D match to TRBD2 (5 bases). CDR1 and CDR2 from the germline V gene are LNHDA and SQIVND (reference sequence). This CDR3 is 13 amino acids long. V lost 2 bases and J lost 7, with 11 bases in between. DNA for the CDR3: TGTGCCAGTAGTATACCCGGGGAAGGGACCCAGTACTTC. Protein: CASSIPGEGTQYF.

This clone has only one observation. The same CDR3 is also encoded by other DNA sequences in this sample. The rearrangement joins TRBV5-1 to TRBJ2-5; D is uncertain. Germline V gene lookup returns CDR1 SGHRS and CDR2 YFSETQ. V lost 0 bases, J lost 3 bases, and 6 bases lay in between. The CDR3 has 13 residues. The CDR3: CASSLGGKETQYF. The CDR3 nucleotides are TGCGCCAGCAGCTTGGGAGGAAAAGAGACCCAGTACTTC.

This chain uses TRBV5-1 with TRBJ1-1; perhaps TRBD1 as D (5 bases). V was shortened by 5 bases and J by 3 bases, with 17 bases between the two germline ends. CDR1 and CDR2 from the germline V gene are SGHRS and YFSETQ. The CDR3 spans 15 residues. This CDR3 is CASRRDGWGDTEAFF. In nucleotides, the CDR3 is TGCGCCAGCAGACGGGACGGGTGGGGGGACACTGAAGCTTTCTTT.

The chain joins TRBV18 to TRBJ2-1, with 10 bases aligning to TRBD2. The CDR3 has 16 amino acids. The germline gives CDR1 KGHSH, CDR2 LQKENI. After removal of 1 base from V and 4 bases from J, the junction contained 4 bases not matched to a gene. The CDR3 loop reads CASSPLELAGYNEQFF. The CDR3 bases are TGTGCCAGCTCACCACTTGAACTAGCGGGGTACAATGAGCAGTTCTTC.

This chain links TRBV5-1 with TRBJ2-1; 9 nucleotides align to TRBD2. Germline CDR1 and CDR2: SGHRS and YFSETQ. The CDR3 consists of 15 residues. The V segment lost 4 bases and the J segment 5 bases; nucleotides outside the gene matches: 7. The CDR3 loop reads CASSPLAGVNNEQFF. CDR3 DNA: TGCGCCAGCAGCCCGTTAGCGGGAGTCAACAATGAGCAGTTCTTC. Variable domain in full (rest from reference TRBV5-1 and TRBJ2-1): KAGVTQTPRYLIKTRGQQVTLSCSPISGHRSVSWYQQTPGQGLQFLFEYFSETQRNKGNFPGRFSGRQFSNSRSEMNVSTLELGDSALYLCASSPLAGVNNEQFFGPGTRLTVL.

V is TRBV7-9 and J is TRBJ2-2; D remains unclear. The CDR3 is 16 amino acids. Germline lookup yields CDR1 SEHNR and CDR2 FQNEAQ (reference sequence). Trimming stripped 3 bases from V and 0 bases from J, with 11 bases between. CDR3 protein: CASSFISPANTGELFF. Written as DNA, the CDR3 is TGTGCCAGCAGCTTCATTAGCCCCGCGAACACCGGGGAGCTGTTTTTT.

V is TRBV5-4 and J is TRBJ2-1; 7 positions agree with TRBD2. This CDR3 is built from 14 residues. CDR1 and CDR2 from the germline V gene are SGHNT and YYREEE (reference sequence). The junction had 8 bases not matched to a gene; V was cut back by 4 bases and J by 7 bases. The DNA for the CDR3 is TGTGCCAGCAGCCCTCTACTAGCGCAGAATGAGCAGTTCTTC. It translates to CASSPLLAQNEQFF.

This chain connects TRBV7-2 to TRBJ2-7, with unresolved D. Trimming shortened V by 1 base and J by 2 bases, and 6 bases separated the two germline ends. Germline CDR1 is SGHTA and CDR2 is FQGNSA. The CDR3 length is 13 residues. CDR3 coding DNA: TGTGCCAGCAGCTTAGACAGCACCTACGAGCAGTACTTC. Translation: CASSLDSTYEQYF.

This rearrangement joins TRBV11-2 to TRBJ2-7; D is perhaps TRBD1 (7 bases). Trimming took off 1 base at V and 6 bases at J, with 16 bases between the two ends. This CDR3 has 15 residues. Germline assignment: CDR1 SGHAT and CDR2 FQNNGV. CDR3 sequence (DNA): TGTGCCAGCAGCTTAGGCGGGACAGCACAAGGCGAGCAGTACTTC. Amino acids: CASSLGGTAQGEQYF.

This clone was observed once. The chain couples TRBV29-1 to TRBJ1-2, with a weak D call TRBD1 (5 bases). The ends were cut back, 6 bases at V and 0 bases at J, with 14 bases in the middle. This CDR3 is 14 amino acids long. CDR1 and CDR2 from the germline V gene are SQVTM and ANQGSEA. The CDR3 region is CSVSNRLANYGYTF. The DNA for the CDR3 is TGCAGCGTCTCTAACAGGTTAGCTAACTATGGCTACACCTTC.